Sequencing of this TCR beta chain was carried out in a study of blood T cell repertoires in COVID-19. This CDR3 region has 15 residues. Germline V gene data show CDR1 as SGHKS and CDR2 as YYEKEE (reference sequence). V lost 0 bases and J lost 0; bases outside the gene matches: 2. Libraries were prepared by immunoSEQ multiplex PCR; TCRdb keeps only in-frame clonotypes and omits some of them. Of 250,000 to 350,000 clones listed, roughly 90% were seen once; the top ten hold 2.5% to 3.5%. The source of this sequence is a woman aged 25-40 years with COVID-19, enrolled during active disease. Sequencing input: peripheral blood. The gene calls are TRBV5-5 and TRBJ2-7, with 8 bases matching TRBD2. The CDR3 bases are TGTGCCAGCAGCTTGGTGAGCGGGAGCTCCTACGAGCAGTACTTC. Protein product: CASSLVSGSSYEQYF.